The 4 T cell receptor beta chains listed next were all sequenced from one sample in a study of control samples from healthy donors and cancer patients. The data were produced by immunoSEQ multiplex PCR, yet TCRdb's version contains in-frame clones alone and is incomplete. The data show fewer than 150,000 clones, about nine tenths seen once. The specimen sequenced was blood. All receptors derive from a young woman in good health.

The gene calls are TRBV3-1 (or the pseudogene TRBV3-2) and TRBJ2-3; D perhaps matches TRBD1 (7 bases). V was cut by 10 bases and J by 6 bases, with 11 bases left in between. Germline values: CDR1 LGHDT, CDR2 YNNKEL (reference sequence). This CDR3 is 11 amino acids long. CDR3 DNA sequence: TGTGCCACCGCAGGGGGGGATACGCAGTATTTT. Amino acids: CATAGGDTQYF.

J is TRBJ1-1 and V is TRBV21-1; the D segment call TRBD1 is taken from the table without a DNA check. TRBV21-1 is recorded as a pseudogene. This CDR3 spans 13 amino acids. This CDR3 is CASSKDRPTEAFF. The CDR3 DNA reads as TGTGCCAGCAGCAAGGACAGACCCACTGAAGCTTTCTTT.

V usage is TRBV18 and J usage is TRBJ2-5, with D possibly TRBD1 on 5 matching bases. In germline, CDR1 is KGHSH, CDR2 LQKENI. Trimming removed 2 bases at V and 2 bases at J, with 12 bases between. This CDR3 comprises 15 residues. For the CDR3, the DNA is TGTGCCAGCTCACCATGGGCAGGGCTTCAAGAGACCCAGTACTTC. Translating gives CASSPWAGLQETQYF.

This chain links TRBV7-8 with TRBJ2-2; 12 bases map to TRBD1. The germline V gene has CDR1 SGHVS and CDR2 FQNEAQ. The ends lost 2 bases at V and 6 bases at J; junction bases unmatched: 7. The CDR3 has 17 residues. CDR3 nucleotides: TGTGCCAGCAGCTTACGGGGACAGGGGGCGAAAGCCGGGGAGCTGTTTTTT. This translates into CASSLRGQGAKAGELFF.